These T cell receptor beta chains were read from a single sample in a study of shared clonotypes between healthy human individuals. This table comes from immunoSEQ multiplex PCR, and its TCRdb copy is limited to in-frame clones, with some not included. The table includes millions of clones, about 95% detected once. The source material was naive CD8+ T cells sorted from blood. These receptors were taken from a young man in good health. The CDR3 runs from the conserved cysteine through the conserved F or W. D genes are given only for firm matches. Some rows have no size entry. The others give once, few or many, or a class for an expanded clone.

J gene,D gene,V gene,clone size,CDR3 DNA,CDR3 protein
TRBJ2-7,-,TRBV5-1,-,TGCGCCAGCAGCTTGGCCGGCAGACTCTACGAGCAGTACTTC,CASSLAGRLYEQYF
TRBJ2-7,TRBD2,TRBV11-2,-,TGTGCCAGCAGCTTCCTCGAACTGGAGCGGGAGGGCCCATACGAGCAGTACTTC,CASSFLELEREGPYEQYF
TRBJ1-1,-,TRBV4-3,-,TGCGCCAGCAGCCAAGCGGGACCGGGAGAGGGATTGAACACTGAAGCTTTCTTT,CASSQAGPGEGLNTEAFF
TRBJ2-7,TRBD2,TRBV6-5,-,TGTGCCAGCAGTTACCGGGAGGGCCGAGTCGAGCAGTACTTC,CASSYREGRVEQYF
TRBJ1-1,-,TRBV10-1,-,TGCGCCAGCAGTGAAGACGGGACTGAAGCTTTCTTT,CASSEDGTEAFF
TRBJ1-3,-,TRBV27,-,TGTGCCAGCAGTTTAATCGGCCCAGGGGCTGGAAACACCATATATTTT,CASSLIGPGAGNTIYF
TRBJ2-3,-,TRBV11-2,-,TGTGCCAGCAGCTTAGTACAGGATACGCAGTATTTT,CASSLVQDTQYF
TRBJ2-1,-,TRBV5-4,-,TGTGCCAGCAGCGGGAGCTACAATGAGCAGTTCTTC,CASSGSYNEQFF
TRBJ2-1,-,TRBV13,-,TGTGCCAGCAGCTCGGCGACAGGGAGGTACTACAATGAGCAGTTCTTC,CASSSATGRYYNEQFF
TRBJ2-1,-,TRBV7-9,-,TGTGCCAGCAGCCCTGGGGGCGGTCGAACCTACAATGAGCAGTTCTTC,CASSPGGGRTYNEQFF
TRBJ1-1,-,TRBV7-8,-,TGTGCCAGCAGCCCGGACGGAGGAGAAGCTTTCTTT,CASSPDGGEAFF
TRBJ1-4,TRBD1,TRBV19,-,TGTGCCGATGGAGGCACAGGGGAAACAGGGGGACTGTTTTTT,CADGGTGETGGLFF
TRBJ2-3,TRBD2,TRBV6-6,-,TGTGCCAGCGCCGGGACTAACACAGATACGCAGTATTTT,CASAGTNTDTQYF
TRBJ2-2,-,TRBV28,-,TGTGCCACCTGGGACGGACCAGGCGGGGAGCTGTTTTTT,CATWDGPGGELFF
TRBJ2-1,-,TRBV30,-,TGTGCCTGGAGGGGGGGAGTCGGCGAGCAGTTCTTC,CAWRGGVGEQFF
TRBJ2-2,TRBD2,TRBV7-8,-,TGTGCCAGCAGCGATCCGACCGTAGCGGGGGGCTTGAACACCGGGGAGCTGTTTTTT,CASSDPTVAGGLNTGELFF
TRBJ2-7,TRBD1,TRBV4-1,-,TGCGCCAGCAGCCTCGACGACAGGGCGGCCTACGAGCAGTACTTC,CASSLDDRAAYEQYF
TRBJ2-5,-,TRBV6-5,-,TGTGCCAGCAGTTACTCGACCGGGGGCGGAGAGACCCAGTACTTC,CASSYSTGGGETQYF
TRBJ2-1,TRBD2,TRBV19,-,TGTGCCACCGAGCGGGGGGGCAGGTACAATGAGCAGTTCTTC,CATERGGRYNEQFF
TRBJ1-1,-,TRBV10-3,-,TGTGCCATCAGTGAGCGAGGGGGCACTGAAGCTTTCTTT,CAISERGGTEAFF
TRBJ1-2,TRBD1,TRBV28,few,TGTGCCAGCAGTGAGACAGGGGGCGCGTTATATGGCTACACCTTC,CASSETGGALYGYTF
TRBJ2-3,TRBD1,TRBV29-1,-,TGCAGCTCTGGGTTTGGGGACAGTATCCCAGATACGCAGTATTTT,CSSGFGDSIPDTQYF
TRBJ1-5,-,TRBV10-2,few,TGCGCCAGCAGTGAAGCGACGGACAATCAGCCCCAGCATTTT,CASSEATDNQPQHF
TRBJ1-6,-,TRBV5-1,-,TGCGCCAGCAGCTTGGGCCGATTCTCCTATAATTCACCCCTCCACTTT,CASSLGRFSYNSPLHF
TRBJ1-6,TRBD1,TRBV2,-,TGTGCCAGCAGTGAAACGAGGGACAGGTCCTCACCCCTCCACTTT,CASSETRDRSSPLHF
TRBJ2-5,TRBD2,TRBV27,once,TGTGCCAGCAGTCCGCGGGAGTTCCAAGAGACCCAGTACTTC,CASSPREFQETQYF
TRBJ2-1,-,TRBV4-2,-,TGTGCCAGCAGCCAAGTTTTCAATGAGCAGTTCTTC,CASSQVFNEQFF
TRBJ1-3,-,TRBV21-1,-,TGTGCCAGCAGCAAAGAAACCGGGCGGAGCACCATATATTTT,CASSKETGRSTIYF
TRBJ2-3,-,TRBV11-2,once,TGTGCCAGCAGCTCTTCACATGGGGATACGCAGTATTTT,CASSSSHGDTQYF
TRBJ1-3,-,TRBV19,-,TGTGCCAGTAGTATAGGCAGGGCGGCTGGAAACACCATATATTTT,CASSIGRAAGNTIYF
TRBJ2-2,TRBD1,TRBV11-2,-,TGTGCCAGCAGCCATCCAGGGGGCGTAGGTTCCGGGGAGCTGTTTTTT,CASSHPGGVGSGELFF
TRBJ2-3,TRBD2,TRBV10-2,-,TGCGCCAGCACCTCCTCCCTAGCGGGAGGGCCACAGGATACGCAGTATTTT,CASTSSLAGGPQDTQYF
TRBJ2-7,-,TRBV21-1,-,TGTGCCAGCAGCACTACCGGGACAGGCCTGTACGAGCAGTACTTC,CASSTTGTGLYEQYF
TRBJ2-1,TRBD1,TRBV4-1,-,TGCGCCAGCAGCCAAGATTTGATAGGACAGGTTCCCGATGAGCAGTTCTTC,CASSQDLIGQVPDEQFF
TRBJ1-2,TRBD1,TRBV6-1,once,TGTGCCAGCAGGGACAGGGGACTCTATGGCTACACCTTC,CASRDRGLYGYTF
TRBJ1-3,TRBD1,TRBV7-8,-,TGTGCCAGCAGCTTAGTAGTTGGGGACAGCAGATATGTACACGGATCTGGAAACACCATATATTTT,CASSLVVGDSRYVHGSGNTIYF
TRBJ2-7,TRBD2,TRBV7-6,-,TGTGCCAGCAGCACCGCGGGGGAGGAAGGCGAGCAGTACTTC,CASSTAGEEGEQYF
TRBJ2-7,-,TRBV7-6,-,TGTGCCAGCAGCTTAGCGTACGTCGAAGCCGAGCAGTACTTC,CASSLAYVEAEQYF
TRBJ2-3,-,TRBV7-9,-,TGTGCCAGCAGCCACGCCCGGGAACCAACAGATACGCAGTATTTT,CASSHAREPTDTQYF
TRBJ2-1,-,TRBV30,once,TGTGCCTGGAGTCTAGGGGGGCATATTAAGCAGTTCTTC,CAWSLGGHIKQFF
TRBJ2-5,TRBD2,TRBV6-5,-,TGTGCCAGCAGGGGTAGCGGGAGTCTAGAGACCCAGTACTTC,CASRGSGSLETQYF
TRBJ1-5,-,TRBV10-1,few,TGCGCCAGCAGTGACGGTTTTCTCCAGCCCCAGCATTTT,CASSDGFLQPQHF
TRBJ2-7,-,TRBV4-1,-,TGCGCCAGCAGCCAAGGCATCTCCTACGAGCAGTACTTC,CASSQGISYEQYF
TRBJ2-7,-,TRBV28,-,TGTGCCAGCAGTTTTCGCGAGCAGTACTTC,CASSFREQYF
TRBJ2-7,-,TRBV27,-,TGTGCCAGCAGTACCGGGTTCGGGGGGCGAAGTGAGCAGTACTTC,CASSTGFGGRSEQYF
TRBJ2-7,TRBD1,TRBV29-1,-,TGCAGCGTTGGGGACAGGGACTACGAGCAGTACTTC,CSVGDRDYEQYF
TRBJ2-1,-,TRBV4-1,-,TGCGCCAGCAGCCAAGACCTATACTACAATGAGCAGTTCTTC,CASSQDLYYNEQFF
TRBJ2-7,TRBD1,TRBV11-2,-,TGTGCCAGCAGCTTAGATACCGGGACAGGGGAACTCGAGCAGTACTTC,CASSLDTGTGELEQYF
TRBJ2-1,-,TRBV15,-,TGTGCCACCAGCAGATTCGGGAAGCAGTTCTTC,CATSRFGKQFF